The rows below give T cell receptor beta chains drawn from one sample of a study of blood T cell repertoires in COVID-19. TCRdb's copy holds only in-frame clones and misses some; the assay was immunoSEQ multiplex PCR. The sample lists tens of thousands of clones, about 91% occurring once. The sample consisted of peripheral blood. The receptor source for this set is a woman over 75 with acute or convalescent COVID-19. Both conserved end residues are part of each CDR3.

cdr3_aa v_call
CASSQGRGDTQYF TRBV19
CASSEAGGRKTQYF TRBV6-1
CASSLYTSSESFF TRBV11-3
CASSLASGQGLDTQYF TRBV11-2
CASSPISGQETQYF TRBV18
CAWSVRGIPGGGADTQYF TRBV30
CASSFWGQVLNIQYF TRBV5-6
CASSPGGTSGVAKNIQYF TRBV5-4
CASNLAGTSEQYF TRBV19
CASSLGGNKNTEAFF TRBV11-3
CASSESTGSTDTQYF TRBV5-4
CASSPTPDTNTEAFF TRBV5-1
CASRGGTNQPQHF TRBV6-5
CASSIERDRGLFNQPQHF TRBV19
CASSNHRVGDYGYTF TRBV25-1
CASSLVLAARGEQFF TRBV7-8
CASTSTVGKSTDTQYF TRBV19
CASSLKGSGWQGTEAFF TRBV7-9
CASSIAENYGYTF TRBV19
CASSQQGGQPQHF TRBV6-6
CASLAGGGTGELFF TRBV6-5
CASRRDSNQPQHF TRBV19
CASSHGQSYEQYF TRBV18
CASSVPPGLAGSYNEQFF TRBV25-1
CASSPRQGEAFF TRBV3-1/TRBV3-2
CASSEAGGSGQPQHF TRBV6-1
CASKMDSYENTEAFF TRBV2
CASSTKTGNTEAFF TRBV6-5
CASSQGLAGASSYEQYF TRBV5-4
CASSERNRGTFREQYF TRBV2
CASSLFRGNTYEQYF TRBV7-9
CASSLGTASSGNTIYF TRBV7-9
CASSLGNPKHRDTQYF TRBV5-1
CASSPDRRNIQYF TRBV12-3/TRBV12-4
CSAGGGQGADTQYF TRBV29-1
CASSLVRNTEAFF TRBV5-1
CASGLVTGFTEAFF TRBV12-5
CASSIGQGRAEAFF TRBV27
CATSRDRGQYEQYF TRBV15
CASSYTTAGPTGELFF TRBV6-2/TRBV6-3
CASSLDRGYTEAFF TRBV5-1